These T cell receptor beta chains were read from a single sample in a study of vaccination and CD4 T cells after COVID-19. The antigens these receptors bind are not known. TCRdb fed the PCR reads into MiXCR, producing one record per CDR3 protein. The sample has about 11,000 distinct CDR3 sequences; 44% are singletons. What was sequenced was CD4+ T cells from blood, cultured in vitro. These receptors were obtained from a human donor who had recovered from COVID-19. Both conserved end residues are part of each CDR3. Fields, in order: CDR3 protein, CDR3 DNA, V gene, J gene, D gene, clone size, CDR3 length. D genes are given only for firm matches. For some rows the clone size is stated as once, few or many, or as a class when expanded; others skip it.

CDR3: CASSLTSGNTIYF
DNA: TGTGCCAGCAGCTTGACCTCTGGAAACACCATATATTTT
V: TRBV7-9
J: TRBJ1-3
D: NA
size: few
length: 13

CDR3: CASSLTFSGGALRVETQYF
DNA: TGCGCCAGCAGCTTAACCTTTAGCGGGGGGGCCCTTCGCGTTGAGACCCAGTACTTC
V: TRBV5-1
J: TRBJ2-5
D: TRBD2
size: NA
length: 19

CDR3: CSVGYRQGGGYTF
DNA: TGCAGCGTCGGATACCGACAGGGTGGCGGCTACACCTTC
V: TRBV29-1
J: TRBJ1-2
D: TRBD1
size: NA
length: 13

CDR3: CASSPGRVQPQHF
DNA: TGTGCCAGCAGCCCCGGGAGGGTTCAGCCCCAGCATTTT
V: TRBV7-2
J: TRBJ1-5
D: NA
size: few
length: 13

CDR3: CASSESGGLYNEQFF
DNA: TGTGCCAGCAGCGAAAGCGGGGGCCTATACAATGAGCAGTTCTTC
V: TRBV7-8
J: TRBJ2-1
D: TRBD2
size: NA
length: 15

CDR3: CASSLTGGYEQYF
DNA: TGTGCCAGCAGCCTAACAGGGGGCTACGAGCAGTACTTC
V: TRBV5-5
J: TRBJ2-7
D: TRBD1
size: NA
length: 13

CDR3: CASSQALQQETQYF
DNA: TGTGCCAGCAGCCAAGCTCTACAGCAAGAGACCCAGTACTTC
V: TRBV14
J: TRBJ2-5
D: NA
size: NA
length: 14

CDR3: CASSPGRRTYGYTF
DNA: TGTGCCAGCAGCCCGGGACGACGAACCTATGGCTACACCTTC
V: TRBV5-6
J: TRBJ1-2
D: NA
size: NA
length: 14

CDR3: CASSESQTYQPQHF
DNA: TGTGCCAGCAGTGAGTCCCAGACTTATCAGCCCCAGCATTTT
V: TRBV2
J: TRBJ1-5
D: NA
size: few
length: 14

CDR3: CASSGTENQPQHF
DNA: TGTGCCAGCAGCGGGACAGAGAATCAGCCCCAGCATTTT
V: TRBV2
J: TRBJ1-5
D: TRBD1
size: NA
length: 13

CDR3: CASRWGNYNYGYTF
DNA: TGTGCCAGCAGGTGGGGGAACTATAACTATGGCTACACCTTC
V: TRBV5-4
J: TRBJ1-2
D: NA
size: NA
length: 14

CDR3: CASSELDPNQPQHF
DNA: TGTGCCAGCAGTGAACTAGACCCCAATCAGCCCCAGCATTTT
V: TRBV25-1
J: TRBJ1-5
D: NA
size: NA
length: 14

CDR3: CSARSLAGYNEQFF
DNA: TGCAGTGCTAGGTCTCTAGCGGGCTACAATGAGCAGTTCTTC
V: TRBV20-1
J: TRBJ2-1
D: TRBD2
size: NA
length: 14

CDR3: CASSQGQQETQYF
DNA: TGTGCCAGCAGCCAGGGACAGCAAGAGACCCAGTACTTC
V: TRBV5-6
J: TRBJ2-5
D: TRBD1
size: NA
length: 13

CDR3: CATSRDSFSYEQYF
DNA: TGTGCCACCAGTCGGGACAGTTTCTCCTACGAGCAGTACTTC
V: TRBV5-4
J: TRBJ2-7
D: TRBD1
size: NA
length: 14

CDR3: CASSLDSYSNQPQHF
DNA: TGTGCCAGCAGTTTGGACAGCTATAGCAATCAGCCCCAGCATTTT
V: TRBV5-5
J: TRBJ1-5
D: NA
size: NA
length: 15

CDR3: CAWSEDGRYQPQHF
DNA: TGTGCCTGGAGTGAGGACGGCAGGTATCAGCCCCAGCATTTT
V: TRBV30
J: TRBJ1-5
D: NA
size: NA
length: 14

CDR3: CASKRDTANYGYTF
DNA: TGTGCCAGTAAAAGGGACACAGCTAACTATGGCTACACCTTC
V: TRBV19
J: TRBJ1-2
D: NA
size: NA
length: 14

CDR3: CSARADRIYGYTF
DNA: TGCAGTGCTAGAGCAGACAGAATTTATGGCTACACCTTC
V: TRBV20-1
J: TRBJ1-2
D: NA
size: NA
length: 13

CDR3: CASSRVGLQDTEAFF
DNA: TGTGCCAGCAGCCGAGTGGGGCTTCAGGACACTGAAGCTTTCTTT
V: TRBV11-3
J: TRBJ1-1
D: NA
size: few
length: 15

CDR3: CASSPQRTGTGELFF
DNA: TGTGCCAGCAGCCCTCAACGGACAGGGACCGGGGAGCTGTTTTTT
V: TRBV11-2
J: TRBJ2-2
D: TRBD1
size: once
length: 15

CDR3: CASSLGDTGGNQPQHF
DNA: TGCGCCAGCAGCTTGGGGGACACGGGCGGCAATCAGCCCCAGCATTTT
V: TRBV5-1
J: TRBJ1-5
D: NA
size: few
length: 16

CDR3: CARSERQGLTYGYTF
DNA: TGTGCCCGGAGTGAAAGACAGGGGCTGACATATGGCTACACCTTC
V: TRBV30
J: TRBJ1-2
D: TRBD1
size: NA
length: 15

CDR3: CASSGTGFSDTQYF
DNA: TGTGCCAGCAGTGGGACAGGCTTTTCAGATACGCAGTATTTT
V: TRBV12-3/TRBV12-4
J: TRBJ2-3
D: TRBD1
size: NA
length: 14

CDR3: CASSVHRGYTF
DNA: TGTGCCAGCAGTGTTCACAGGGGCTACACCTTC
V: TRBV6-1
J: TRBJ1-2
D: NA
size: few
length: 11

CDR3: CSASSIGSNSPLHF
DNA: TGCAGTGCTAGTTCCATAGGCTCGAATTCACCCCTCCACTTT
V: TRBV20-1
J: TRBJ1-6
D: NA
size: NA
length: 14

CDR3: CASSYSDRGNEKLFF
DNA: TGTGCCAGCAGTTACTCGGACAGGGGGAATGAAAAACTGTTTTTT
V: TRBV6-5
J: TRBJ1-4
D: TRBD1
size: NA
length: 15

CDR3: CASSSRGTGQDTQYF
DNA: TGTGCCAGCAGCTCCCGTGGGACAGGGCAAGATACGCAGTATTTT
V: TRBV11-3
J: TRBJ2-3
D: TRBD1
size: NA
length: 15

CDR3: CSALPGGSINEKLFF
DNA: TGCAGTGCTTTACCAGGGGGCTCCATTAATGAAAAACTGTTTTTT
V: TRBV20-1
J: TRBJ1-4
D: TRBD1
size: NA
length: 15

CDR3: CAWSVRGQPQHF
DNA: TGTGCCTGGAGTGTGCGGGGCCAGCCCCAGCATTTT
V: TRBV30
J: TRBJ1-5
D: NA
size: few
length: 12

CDR3: CASSYSSWRTDTQYF
DNA: TGTGCCAGCAGTTACTCGTCTTGGCGCACAGATACGCAGTATTTT
V: TRBV6-2/TRBV6-3
J: TRBJ2-3
D: NA
size: few
length: 15

CDR3: CAWSVRAQETQYF
DNA: TGTGCCTGGAGTGTCCGGGCCCAAGAGACCCAGTACTTC
V: TRBV30
J: TRBJ2-5
D: NA
size: NA
length: 13